The entry below describes one TCR beta chain. What it binds is unknown. This record belongs to a study of shared clonotypes between healthy human individuals. Findings and limits, study-wide: Rarefaction exposed incomplete sorted-subset sequencing despite large depth. Naive subsets, compared against memory subsets, generally had larger estimated richness values.

Germline values: CDR1 SGHNT, CDR2 YYREEE (reference sequence). J gave up 6 bases and V 1 base, and 3 bases lay outside the gene matches. CDR3 length equals 14 residues. Using immunoSEQ multiplex PCR, the repertoire was profiled, and TCRdb retains in-frame clones only, with some absent. The sample lists about 2.4 million clones, about 92% occurring once. The sequence was collected from a man aged 18 to 35 in good health. V gene TRBV5-4 combines with J gene TRBJ2-1; 8 nucleotides align to TRBD1. The sequenced material came from naive CD4+ T cells sorted from blood. Subset meaning: CD45RA+ positively selected. The CDR3 DNA follows: TGTGCCAGCAGCTTGCCGGACAGGGTCAATGAGCAGTTCTTC. Protein product: CASSLPDRVNEQFF.